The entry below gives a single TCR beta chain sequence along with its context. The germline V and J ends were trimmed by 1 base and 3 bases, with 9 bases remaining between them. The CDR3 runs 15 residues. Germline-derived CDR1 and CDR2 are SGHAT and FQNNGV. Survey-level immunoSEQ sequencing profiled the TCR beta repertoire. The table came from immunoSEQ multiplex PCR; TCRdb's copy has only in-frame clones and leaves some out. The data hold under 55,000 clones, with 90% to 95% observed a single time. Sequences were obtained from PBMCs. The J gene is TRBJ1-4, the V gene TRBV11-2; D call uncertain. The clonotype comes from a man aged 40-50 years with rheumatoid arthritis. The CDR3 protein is CASSLGGTANEKLFF. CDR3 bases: TGTGCCAGCAGCTTAGGGGGAACTGCTAATGAAAAACTGTTTTTT.